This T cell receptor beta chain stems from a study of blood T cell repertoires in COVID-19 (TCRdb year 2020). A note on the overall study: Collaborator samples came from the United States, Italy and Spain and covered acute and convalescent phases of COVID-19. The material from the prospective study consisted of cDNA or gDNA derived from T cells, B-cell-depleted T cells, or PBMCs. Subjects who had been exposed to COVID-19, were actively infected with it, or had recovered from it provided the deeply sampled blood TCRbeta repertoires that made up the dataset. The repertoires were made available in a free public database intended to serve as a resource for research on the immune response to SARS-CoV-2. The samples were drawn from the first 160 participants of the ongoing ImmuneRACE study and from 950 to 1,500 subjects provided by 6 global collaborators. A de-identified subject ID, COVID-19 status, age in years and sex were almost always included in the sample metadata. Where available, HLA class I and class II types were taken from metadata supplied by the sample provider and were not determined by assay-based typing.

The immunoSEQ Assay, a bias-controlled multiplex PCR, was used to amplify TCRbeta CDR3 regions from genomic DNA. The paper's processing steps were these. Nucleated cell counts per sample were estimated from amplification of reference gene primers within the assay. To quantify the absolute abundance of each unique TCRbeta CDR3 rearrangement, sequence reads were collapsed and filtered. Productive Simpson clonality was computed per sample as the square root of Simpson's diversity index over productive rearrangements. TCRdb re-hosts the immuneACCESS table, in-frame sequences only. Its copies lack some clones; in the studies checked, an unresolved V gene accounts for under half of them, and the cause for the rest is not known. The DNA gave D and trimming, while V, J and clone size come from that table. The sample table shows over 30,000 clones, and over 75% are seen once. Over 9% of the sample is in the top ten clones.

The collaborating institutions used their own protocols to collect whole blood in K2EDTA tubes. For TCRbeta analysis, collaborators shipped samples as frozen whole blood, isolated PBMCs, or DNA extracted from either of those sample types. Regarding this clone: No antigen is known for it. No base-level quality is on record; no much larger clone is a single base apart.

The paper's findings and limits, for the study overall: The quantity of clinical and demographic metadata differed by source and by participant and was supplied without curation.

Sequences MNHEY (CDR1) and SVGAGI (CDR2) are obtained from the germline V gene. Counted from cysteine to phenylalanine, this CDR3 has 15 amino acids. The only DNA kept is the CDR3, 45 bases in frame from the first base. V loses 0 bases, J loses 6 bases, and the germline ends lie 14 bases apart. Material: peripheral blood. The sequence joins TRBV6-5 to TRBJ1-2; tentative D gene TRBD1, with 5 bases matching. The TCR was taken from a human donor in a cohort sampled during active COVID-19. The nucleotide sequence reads TGTGCCAGCAGTTACTCGGGGGGGAGTTCGGATGGCTACACCTTC. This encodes CASSYSGGSSDGYTF.